This passage covers 24 T cell receptor beta chains from one sample sequenced in a study of shared clonotypes between healthy human individuals. The naive CD8 population came from CD45RO-negative cells selected for CCR7, without terminally differentiated effector memory CD45RA+ cells. Measured with immunoSEQ multiplex PCR; TCRdb has only the in-frame clones, and not every one. The sample includes hundreds of thousands of clones, roughly 96% seen only once; the top ten take over 0.1%. The material sequenced was naive CD8+ T cells sorted from blood. Receptors originate from a woman aged 30 to 39 in good health.

The rearrangement joins TRBV28 to TRBJ2-7; 8 nucleotides match TRBD2. V lost 6 bases, J lost 3 bases, and 7 bases stayed unmatched. Germline lookup yields CDR1 MDHEN and CDR2 SYDVKM. This CDR3 has 14 residues. The CDR3 DNA reads TGTGCCAGCAGCATATTTAGCGGGGACTACGAGCAGTACTTC. Its translation: CASSIFSGDYEQYF. Using reference TRBV28 and TRBJ2-7 for the parts outside the CDR3, the full variable domain is DVKVTQSSRYLVKRTGEKVFLECVQDMDHENMFWYRQDPGLGLRLIYFSYDVKMKEKGDIPEGYSVSREKKERFSLILESASTNQTSMYLCASSIFSGDYEQYFGPGTRLTVT.

V usage is TRBV29-1 and J usage is TRBJ1-1; tentatively, D is TRBD1 (6 bases). The CDR3 extends over 12 amino acids. The germline V gene has CDR1 SQVTM and CDR2 ANQGSEA. Trimming shortened V by 5 bases and J by 7 bases, and 14 bases separated the two germline ends. CDR3: CSVQGQIGEAFF. The CDR3 DNA is TGCAGCGTTCAAGGACAGATTGGTGAAGCTTTCTTT.

This rearrangement joins TRBV4-1 to TRBJ2-7, with D perhaps matching TRBD1 (7 bases). Germline-derived CDR1 and CDR2 are MGHRA and YSYEKL. V was trimmed by 3 bases and J by 2 bases, leaving 14 bases between them. The CDR3 is 15 residues long. The CDR3 loop reads CASSHGQEGTYEQYF. The CDR3 nucleotides are TGCGCCAGCAGCCACGGACAGGAGGGCACCTACGAGCAGTACTTC.

The J gene is TRBJ2-7, the V gene TRBV7-9, with D tentatively TRBD2 (6 bases). The CDR3 is made up of 13 amino acids. V was trimmed by 5 bases and J by 6 bases, leaving 14 bases between them. Germline V gene lookup returns CDR1 SEHNR and CDR2 FQNEAQ (reference sequence). CDR3 bases: TGTGCCAGCAGCGCCCCAAGGGGAGGCGAGCAGTACTTC. Amino acids: CASSAPRGGEQYF.

J is TRBJ2-1 and V is TRBV4-2; possibly TRBD1 or TRBD2 for D (7 bases each). Germline loops: CDR1 LGHNA, CDR2 YNFKEQ. The V gene lost 3 bases and the J gene lost 8 bases, with 17 bases spanning the gap. The CDR3 has 15 amino acids. The CDR3 DNA reads TGTGCCAGCAGCCACGGACTAGGGGGCGGGGATGAGCAGTTCTTC. Residues: CASSHGLGGGDEQFF.

This clone was found a few times. The gene calls are TRBV9 and TRBJ1-2, with D unclear. The V end was cut by 0 bases, the J end by 1 base, with 13 bases between. Germline lookup yields CDR1 SGDLS and CDR2 YYNGEE. The CDR3 runs 16 residues. The CDR3 loop reads CASSVVVDPNNYGYTF. CDR3 in DNA: TGTGCCAGCAGCGTAGTGGTGGACCCAAATAACTATGGCTACACCTTC.

This chain connects TRBV14 to TRBJ2-1; 8 bases match TRBD2. The CDR3 loop spans 18 amino acids. Per germline, CDR1 SGHDN and CDR2 FVKESK. V lost 6 bases, J lost 0 bases, and 13 bases stayed unmatched. For the CDR3, the DNA is TGTGCCAGCAGTCGGACTAGCCACTTTCTAAGCTCCTACAATGAGCAGTTCTTC. This gives the protein CASSRTSHFLSSYNEQFF. The complete variable domain, with remaining parts taken from reference TRBV14 and TRBJ2-1, reads EAGVTQFPSHSVIEKGQTVTLRCDPISGHDNLYWYRRVMGKEIKFLLHFVKESKQDESGMPNNRFLAERTGGTYSTLKVQPAELEDSGVYFCASSRTSHFLSSYNEQFFGPGTRLTVL.

The chain links TRBV5-1 to TRBJ2-7; 13 positions agree with TRBD2. V was pared by 4 bases and J by 3 bases, with 4 bases of the junction left unmatched. Germline CDR1 is SGHRS and CDR2 is YFSETQ. There are 15 residues in the CDR3. Here the CDR3 reads CASSGGLAGIYEQYF. As DNA, the CDR3 is TGCGCCAGCAGCGGGGGACTAGCGGGAATCTACGAGCAGTACTTC.

V and J are TRBV28 and TRBJ1-4; D remains unclear. Per the germline V gene, CDR1 is MDHEN and CDR2 is SYDVKM. This CDR3 comprises 15 residues. V dropped 4 bases and J dropped 0 bases, with 9 bases sitting between them. CDR3 region: CASSYPSATNEKLFF. In DNA, the CDR3 is TGTGCCAGCAGTTACCCCAGCGCAACTAATGAAAAACTGTTTTTT.

The genes are TRBV11-2 and TRBJ1-2, with a possible D match to TRBD1 (6 bases). Trimming shortened V by 3 bases and J by 7 bases, and 12 bases separated the two germline ends. Germline V gene data show CDR1 as SGHAT and CDR2 as FQNNGV. The CDR3 runs to 13 residues. As DNA, the CDR3 is TGTGCCAGCAGCTTGGGGGGCCCCGGTGGCTACACCTTC. Its translation is CASSLGGPGGYTF.

V gene TRBV7-8 combines with J gene TRBJ2-5; D not certain. The CDR3 is made up of 15 amino acids. V was pared by 3 bases and J by 1 base, with 12 bases between. Germline CDR1 and CDR2: SGHVS and FQNEAQ. The CDR3 DNA reads as TGTGCCAGCAGCTTCCAGACGGATTTCCAAGAGACCCAGTACTTC. Its translation is CASSFQTDFQETQYF.

The V gene is TRBV7-8, the J gene TRBJ2-7, with no clear D. V was clipped by 2 bases and J by 0 bases, with 8 bases between them. The CDR3 is 14 residues long. The germline gives CDR1 SGHVS, CDR2 FQNEAQ. DNA for the CDR3: TGTGCCAGCAGCTTACTCGCGAACTCCTACGAGCAGTACTTC. This translates into CASSLLANSYEQYF.

The chain is built from TRBV6-1 and TRBJ1-4, with D uncertain. The ends were cut back, 2 bases at V and 7 bases at J, with 20 bases in the middle. CDR1 is MNHNS, CDR2 SASEGT, per germline. The CDR3 sequence is 17 residues long. CDR3: CASSETRPPIRSEKLFF. CDR3 coding DNA: TGTGCCAGCAGTGAAACTCGACCCCCGATAAGAAGTGAAAAACTGTTTTTT.

This chain links TRBV28 with TRBJ1-5; D gene ambiguous. V lost 7 bases and J lost 0, with 16 bases in between. This CDR3 is 16 amino acids long. The germline gives CDR1 MDHEN, CDR2 SYDVKM. The CDR3 DNA is TGTGCCAGCATCACTCAACTGGAGAATAGCAATCAGCCCCAGCATTTT. Its translation is CASITQLENSNQPQHF.

This clone appeared a few times. The genes are TRBV6-5 and TRBJ2-1, with D perhaps matching TRBD1 (5 bases). From germline, CDR1 is MNHEY and CDR2 SVGAGI. This CDR3 comprises 15 residues. Trimming left V 0 bases short and J 2 bases short, with 8 bases between. CDR3 sequence (DNA): TGTGCCAGCAGTTACTCGACAGTACCCTACAATGAGCAGTTCTTC. Protein sequence: CASSYSTVPYNEQFF.

CDR3 nucleotide sequence: TGCGCCAGCAGCTTGGGACAGGTGTACAATGAGCAGTTCTTC. Its translation: CASSLGQVYNEQFF. The chain has TRBV5-1 and TRBJ2-1, with a possible D match to TRBD1 (6 bases). The CDR3 totals 14 residues. V was cut by 0 bases and J by 4 bases, with 8 bases left in between. Germline V gene sequence: CDR1 SGHRS, CDR2 YFSETQ.

V gene TRBV4-1 combines with J gene TRBJ1-4, with D possibly being TRBD1 (6 bases). Germline V gives CDR1 MGHRA, CDR2 YSYEKL. This CDR3 region has 17 residues. With 0 bases removed from V and 5 bases from J, the gap between germline ends came to 16 bases. As DNA, the CDR3 is TGCGCCAGCAGCCAAGATGGGCCGGGACATAGGAATGAAAAACTGTTTTTT. This encodes CASSQDGPGHRNEKLFF.

The genes are TRBV28 and TRBJ2-7; 8 bases are shared with TRBD1. Germline V gene sequence: CDR1 MDHEN, CDR2 SYDVKM. This CDR3 is 16 amino acids long. After removal of 1 base from V and 0 bases from J, the junction contained 5 bases not matched to a gene. CDR3 region: CASSLSRDRSSYEQYF. The CDR3 DNA is TGTGCCAGCAGTTTATCCAGGGACAGGAGCTCCTACGAGCAGTACTTC.

The V call is TRBV19, the J call TRBJ2-2, with 10 bases lining up with TRBD1. Germline V CDR1 and CDR2: LNHDA, SQIVND (reference sequence). Trimming removed 8 bases from V and 5 bases from J; junction bases left unmatched: 2. The CDR3 runs 13 residues. This CDR3 is CASEGQGTGELFF. The CDR3 nucleotides read TGTGCCAGTGAGGGACAGGGGACCGGGGAGCTGTTTTTT.

The CDR3 DNA is TGTGCCACCAGCCATTGGGGGAGCAATTCACCCCTCCACTTT. Translating it yields CATSHWGSNSPLHF. The chain couples TRBV15 to TRBJ1-6; D may be TRBD1 (5 bases). Looked up from germline, CDR1 is LNHNV and CDR2 is YYDKDF (reference sequence). The CDR3 length is 14 residues. The V gene lost 5 bases and the J gene lost 7 bases, with 12 bases spanning the gap.

The chain recombines TRBV6-6 with TRBJ1-1, with D possibly TRBD1 on 6 matching bases. This CDR3 comprises 13 residues. Looked up from germline, CDR1 is MNHNY and CDR2 is SVGAGI (reference sequence). Trimming removed 6 bases from V and 6 bases from J, with 14 bases in between. The CDR3 sequence is CASSPRDIPEAFF. The DNA for the CDR3 is TGTGCCAGCAGCCCAAGGGACATCCCTGAAGCTTTCTTT.

The chain carries TRBV9 and TRBJ2-2, with TRBD2 matching 7 bases. Germline trimming cut 3 bases from V and 1 base from J; bases unmatched to any gene: 3. The CDR3 consists of 15 residues. Germline-derived CDR1 and CDR2 are SGDLS and YYNGEE. CDR3 residues: CASSGTSENTGELFF. The CDR3 DNA reads TGTGCCAGCAGCGGAACTAGCGAGAACACCGGGGAGCTGTTTTTT. Drawing the rest from reference TRBV9 and TRBJ2-2, the complete variable domain is DSGVTQTPKHLITATGQRVTLRCSPRSGDLSVYWYQQSLDQGLQFLIQYYNGEERAKGNILERFSAQQFPDLHSELNLSSLELGDSALYFCASSGTSENTGELFFGEGSRLTVL.

The chain joins TRBV6-5 to TRBJ2-3; perhaps TRBD2 as D (6 bases). CDR1 and CDR2 (germline): MNHEY, SVGAGI. V was trimmed by 4 bases and J by 6 bases, leaving 20 bases between them. CDR3 length equals 16 residues. CDR3 in amino acids: CASSSLPMTSPDTQYF. The DNA for the CDR3 is TGTGCCAGCAGTTCACTGCCCATGACTAGTCCGGATACGCAGTATTTT.

The V and J genes are TRBV13 and TRBJ2-1; 7 nucleotides match TRBD1. This CDR3 is 13 amino acids long. Trimming cost V 5 bases and J 11 bases; bases outside gene matches: 9. Germline V gene lookup returns CDR1 PRHDT and CDR2 FYEKMQ (reference sequence). The DNA of the CDR3 is TGTGCCAGCAGCCCTCCGGGACAGCCCAAGCAGTTCTTC. This codes for CASSPPGQPKQFF.